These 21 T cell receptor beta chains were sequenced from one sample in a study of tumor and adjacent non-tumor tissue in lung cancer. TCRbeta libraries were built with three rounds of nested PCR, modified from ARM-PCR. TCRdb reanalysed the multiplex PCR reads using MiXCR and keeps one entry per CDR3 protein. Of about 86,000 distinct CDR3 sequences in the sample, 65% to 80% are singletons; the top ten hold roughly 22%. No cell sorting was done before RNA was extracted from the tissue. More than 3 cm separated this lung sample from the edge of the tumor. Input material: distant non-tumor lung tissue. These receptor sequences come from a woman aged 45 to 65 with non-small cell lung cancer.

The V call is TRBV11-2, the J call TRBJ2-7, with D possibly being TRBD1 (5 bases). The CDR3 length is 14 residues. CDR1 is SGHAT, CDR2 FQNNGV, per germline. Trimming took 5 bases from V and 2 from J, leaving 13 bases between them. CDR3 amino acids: CASSLKDIAYEQYF. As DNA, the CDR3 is TGTGCCAGCAGCCTGAAGGACATCGCCTACGAGCAGTACTTC. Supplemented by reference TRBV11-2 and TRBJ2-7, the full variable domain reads EAGVAQSPRYKIIEKRQSVAFWCNPISGHATLYWYQQILGQGPKLLIQFQNNGVVDDSQLPKDRFSAERLKGVDSTLKIQPAKLEDSAVYLCASSLKDIAYEQYFGPGTRLTVT.

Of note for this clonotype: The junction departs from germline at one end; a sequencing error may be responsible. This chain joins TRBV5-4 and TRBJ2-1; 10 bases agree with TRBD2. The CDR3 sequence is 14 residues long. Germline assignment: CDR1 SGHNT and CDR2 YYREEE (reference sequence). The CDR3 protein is CARNSGGSYNEQFF. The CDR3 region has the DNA TGTGCCAGGAATAGCGGGGGGAGCTACAACGAGCAGTTCTTC.

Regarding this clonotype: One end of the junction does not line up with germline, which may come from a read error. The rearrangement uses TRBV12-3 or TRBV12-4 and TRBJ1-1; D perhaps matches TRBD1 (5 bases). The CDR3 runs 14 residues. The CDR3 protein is CASSGRQQNTEALF. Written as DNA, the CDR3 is TGTGCCAGCAGTGGCCGACAGCAGAACACCGAAGCTTTATTT.

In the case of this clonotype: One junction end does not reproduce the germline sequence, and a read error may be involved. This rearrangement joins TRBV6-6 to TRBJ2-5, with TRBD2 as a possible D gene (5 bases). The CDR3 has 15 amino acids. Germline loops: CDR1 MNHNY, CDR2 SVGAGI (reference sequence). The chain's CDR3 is CARSPPDPAGETRYF. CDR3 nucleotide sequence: TGTGCCAGGAGTCCCCCGGACCCAGCTGGGGAGACCCGGTACTTT.

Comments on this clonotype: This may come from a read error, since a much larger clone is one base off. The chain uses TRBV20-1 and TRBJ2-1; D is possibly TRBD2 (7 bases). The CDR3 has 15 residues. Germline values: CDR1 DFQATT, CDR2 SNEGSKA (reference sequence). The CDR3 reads CNARGGSESYNEQFF. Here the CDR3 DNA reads TGCAATGCTAGGGGGGGGAGTGAATCCTACAATGAGCAGTTCTTC.

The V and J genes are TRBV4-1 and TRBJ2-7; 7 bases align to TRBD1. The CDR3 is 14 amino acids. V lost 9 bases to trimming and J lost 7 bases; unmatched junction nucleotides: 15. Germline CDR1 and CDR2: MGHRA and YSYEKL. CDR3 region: CASIYRQGSWEQYF. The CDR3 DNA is TGCGCCAGTATCTACAGACAGGGTAGCTGGGAGCAGTACTTC.

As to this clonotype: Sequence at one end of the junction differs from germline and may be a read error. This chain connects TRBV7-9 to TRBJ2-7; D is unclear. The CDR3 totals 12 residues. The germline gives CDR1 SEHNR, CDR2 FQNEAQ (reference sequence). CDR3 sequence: CTSSTLEDEQYF. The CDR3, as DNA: TGTACCAGCAGCACATTAGAGGACGAGCAGTACTTC.

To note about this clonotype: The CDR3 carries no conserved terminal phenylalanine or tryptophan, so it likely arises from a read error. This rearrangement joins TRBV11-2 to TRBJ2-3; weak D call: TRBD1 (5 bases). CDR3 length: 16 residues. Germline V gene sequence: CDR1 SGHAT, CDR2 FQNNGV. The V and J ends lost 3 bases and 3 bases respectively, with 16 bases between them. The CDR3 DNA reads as TGTGCCAGCAGCTTCTGGGGCCAGTTAGTGACAGATACGCAGTATTAT. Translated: CASSFWGQLVTDTQYY.

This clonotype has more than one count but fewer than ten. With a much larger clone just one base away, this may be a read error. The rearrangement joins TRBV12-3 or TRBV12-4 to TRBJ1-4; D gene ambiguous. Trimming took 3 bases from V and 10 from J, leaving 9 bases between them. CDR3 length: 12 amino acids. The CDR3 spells CASSLGAGKLFF. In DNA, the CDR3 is TGTGCCAGCAGTTTGGGCGCTGGAAAACTGTTTTTT.

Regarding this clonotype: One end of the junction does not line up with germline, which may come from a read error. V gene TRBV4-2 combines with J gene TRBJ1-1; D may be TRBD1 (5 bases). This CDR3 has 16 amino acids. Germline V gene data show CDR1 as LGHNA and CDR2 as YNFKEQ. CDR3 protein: CASSQEVYGGNIEAFF. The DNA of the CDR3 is TGTGCCAGCAGCCAAGAGGTTTACGGGGGAAACATTGAAGCTTTCTTT.

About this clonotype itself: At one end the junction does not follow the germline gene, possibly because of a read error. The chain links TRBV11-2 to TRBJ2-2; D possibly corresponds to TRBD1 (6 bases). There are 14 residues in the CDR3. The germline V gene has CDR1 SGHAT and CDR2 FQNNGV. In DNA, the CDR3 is TGTGCCAGCAGCTTAGTTACAGGGACCGGGGAGCTGTCTTTT. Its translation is CASSLVTGTGELSF. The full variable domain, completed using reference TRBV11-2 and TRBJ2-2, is EAGVAQSPRYKIIEKRQSVAFWCNPISGHATLYWYQQILGQGPKLLIQFQNNGVVDDSQLPKDRFSAERLKGVDSTLKIQPAKLEDSAVYLCASSLVTGTGELSFGEGSRLTVL.

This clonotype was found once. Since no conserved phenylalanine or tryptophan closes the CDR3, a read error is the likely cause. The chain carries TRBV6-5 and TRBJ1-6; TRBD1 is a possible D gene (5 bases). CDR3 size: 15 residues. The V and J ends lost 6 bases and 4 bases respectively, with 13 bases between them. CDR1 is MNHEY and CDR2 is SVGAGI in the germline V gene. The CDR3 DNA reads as TGTGCCAGCAGATCCTGGGACGGTTATAATTCACCCCTCCACTCT. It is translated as CASRSWDGYNSPLHS.

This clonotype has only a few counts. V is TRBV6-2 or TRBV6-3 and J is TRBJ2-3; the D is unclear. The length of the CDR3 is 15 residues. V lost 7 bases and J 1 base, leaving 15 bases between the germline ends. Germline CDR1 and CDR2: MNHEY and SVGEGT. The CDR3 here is CASIYSFEGTDTQYF. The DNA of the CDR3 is TGTGCCAGCATATACAGCTTCGAAGGCACAGATACGCAGTATTTT.

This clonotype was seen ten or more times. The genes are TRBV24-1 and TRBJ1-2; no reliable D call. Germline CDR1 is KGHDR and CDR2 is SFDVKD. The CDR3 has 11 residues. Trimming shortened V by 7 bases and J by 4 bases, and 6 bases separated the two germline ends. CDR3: CATRDLYGYTF. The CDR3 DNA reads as TGTGCCACCAGGGACCTCTATGGCTACACCTTC.

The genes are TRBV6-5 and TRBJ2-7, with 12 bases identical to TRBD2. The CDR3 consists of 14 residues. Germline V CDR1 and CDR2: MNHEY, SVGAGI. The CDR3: CASCYRLAGDEQYF. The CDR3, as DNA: TGTGCTAGCTGTTACCGACTAGCGGGAGACGAGCAGTACTTC.

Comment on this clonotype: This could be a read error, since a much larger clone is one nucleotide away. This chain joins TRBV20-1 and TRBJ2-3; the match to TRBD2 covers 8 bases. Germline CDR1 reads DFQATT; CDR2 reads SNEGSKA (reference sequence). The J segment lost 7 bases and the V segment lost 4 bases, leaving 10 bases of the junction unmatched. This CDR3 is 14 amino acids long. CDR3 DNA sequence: TGCAGTGCTACCCCGGCGCGGGAGGCAAATACGCAGTATTTT. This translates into CSATPAREANTQYF.

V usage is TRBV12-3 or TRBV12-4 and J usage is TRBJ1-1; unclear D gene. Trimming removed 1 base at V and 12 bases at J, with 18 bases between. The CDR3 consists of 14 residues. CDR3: CASSLGHKNTVTFF. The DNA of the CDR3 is TGTGCCAGCAGTTTAGGTCACAAGAACACTGTAACTTTCTTT.

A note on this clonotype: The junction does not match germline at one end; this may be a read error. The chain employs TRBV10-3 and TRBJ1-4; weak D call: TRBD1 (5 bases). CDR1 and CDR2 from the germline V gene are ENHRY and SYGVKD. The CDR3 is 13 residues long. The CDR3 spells CAISESRDEKQFF. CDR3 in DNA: TGTGCCATCAGTGAGTCAAGGGACGAAAAACAGTTTTTT.

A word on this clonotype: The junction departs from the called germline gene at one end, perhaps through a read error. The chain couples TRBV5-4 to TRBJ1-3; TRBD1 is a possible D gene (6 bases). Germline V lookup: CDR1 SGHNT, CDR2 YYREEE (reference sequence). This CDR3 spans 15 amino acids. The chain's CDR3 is CASSLTGISGNSIYF. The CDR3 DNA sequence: TGTGCCAGCAGCTTGACAGGGATCTCTGGAAACAGCATATATTTT.

CDR3 in amino acids: CNAVLTAYTQYF. CDR3 sequence (DNA): TGCAACGCTGTTTTGACAGCATATACGCAGTATTTT. The chain combines TRBV29-1 with TRBJ2-3, with D tentatively TRBD1 (5 bases). CDR1 is SQVTM and CDR2 is ANQGSEA in the germline V gene. The CDR3 spans 12 residues.

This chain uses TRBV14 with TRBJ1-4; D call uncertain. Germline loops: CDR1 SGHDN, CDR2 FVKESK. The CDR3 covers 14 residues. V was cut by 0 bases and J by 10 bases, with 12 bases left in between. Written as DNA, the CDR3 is TGTGCCAGCAGCCAAGACCGCGCGAAGAGAAAACTGTTTTTT. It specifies CASSQDRAKRKLFF.